These T cell receptor beta chains were read from a single sample in a study of blood T cell repertoires in COVID-19. Method: immunoSEQ multiplex PCR; TCRdb's copy keeps in-frame clones and lacks some. The sample lists some 230,000 clones; approximately 84% were seen once. Specimen: PBMCs or T cells enriched from blood (not recorded which). These receptors were taken from a man in his forties who had recovered from COVID-19. CDR3s include the opening cysteine and the closing phenylalanine or tryptophan. The D gene is left open where the match is weak. The size of a clone is reported for some rows only, either as once, few or many, or as a class for expanded clones.

D gene,V gene,CDR3 length,J gene,clone size,CDR3 DNA,CDR3 protein
-,TRBV9,16,TRBJ2-1,few,TGTGCCAGCAGCACCCCTGCGGGCGGAGTCTACAATGAGCAGTTCTTC,CASSTPAGGVYNEQFF
-,TRBV7-2,14,TRBJ2-7,-,TGTGCCAGCAGCTTCGTAGCCCCCTCCTACGAGCAGTACTTC,CASSFVAPSYEQYF
-,TRBV2,13,TRBJ2-1,-,TGTGCCAGCAGTCGAGTGGACTCGGGTGAGCAGTTCTTC,CASSRVDSGEQFF
TRBD2,TRBV27,14,TRBJ2-2,-,TGTGCCAGCAGTTTAACTATAGCGGGCGGGGAGCTGTTTTTT,CASSLTIAGGELFF
TRBD1,TRBV10-3,15,TRBJ1-3,-,TGTGCCATCAATTCACAGGGGAGCTCTGGAAACACCATATATTTT,CAINSQGSSGNTIYF
-,TRBV3-1/TRBV3-2,18,TRBJ1-6,-,TGTGCCAGCAGCCAAGCATTCATTCGGGAAGGCCTTTCATTCCCCCTCCACTTT,CASSQAFIREGLSFPLHF
TRBD2,TRBV28,20,TRBJ2-5,-,TGTGCCAGCAGTTTTGGGGCGGGGACTAGTGTTAAAGGGGCCAGGGAGACCCAGTACTTC,CASSFGAGTSVKGARETQYF
-,TRBV2,13,TRBJ1-2,-,TGTGCCAGCAGTGAAGGCATAGACTATGGCTACACCTTC,CASSEGIDYGYTF
TRBD1,TRBV15,13,TRBJ2-1,once,TGTGCCACCAGCAAGGGACAGGGGACTGAGCAGTTCTTC,CATSKGQGTEQFF
TRBD2,TRBV18,18,TRBJ2-1,-,TGTGCCAGCTCACCGCAGCCAGGACTAGCGGCCTCCTACAATGAGCAGTTCTTC,CASSPQPGLAASYNEQFF
-,TRBV6-2/TRBV6-3,14,TRBJ2-7,-,TGTGCCAGCAGTTACGGAGGGGGCCACTACGAGCAGTACTTC,CASSYGGGHYEQYF